This T cell receptor beta chain was found in a study of blood T cell repertoires in COVID-19. Across the whole study: T cells, B-cell-depleted T cells, or PBMCs supplied cDNA or gDNA.

As processed by the authors: Estimates of nucleated cell counts were drawn from the amplification of reference gene primers. Libraries were prepared by immunoSEQ multiplex PCR; TCRdb keeps only in-frame clonotypes and omits some of them. V, J and clone size are taken as reported in that table, and D and trimming were inferred from the DNA itself. The repertoire has 100,000 to 150,000 clones, roughly 90% of them found once; the top ten carry about 2%. CDR3 size: 14 residues. J lost 6 bases, V lost 6 bases, and 8 bases had no gene match. The germline CDR1 and CDR2 sequences are SNHLY and FYNNEI. The sequencing sample was made of peripheral blood. The receptor's source is a man aged 65-85 years with active COVID-19. V and J are TRBV2 and TRBJ1-2; 9 positions agree with TRBD1. The CDR3 is CASSPGQGLNGYTF. The CDR3 coding sequence is TGTGCCAGCAGCCCGGGACAGGGATTGAATGGCTACACCTTC.